These T cell receptor beta chains were read from a single sample in a study of cytomegalovirus exposure and HLA in healthy donors. Some clones are missing from TCRdb's copy, which holds only in-frame ones; the method was immunoSEQ multiplex PCR. The sample contains roughly 190,000 clones, 80% to 90% of which appear only once. The sample consisted of PBMCs. These receptors were obtained from a man aged 40-49 years in good health and CMV-seropositive. The CDR3 runs from the conserved cysteine through the conserved F or W. The D gene is left open where the match is weak. Clone sizes are given selectively: once, few, many, or a class where the clone is expanded.

>.|.|TRBV7-9|TRBJ2-7
TGTGCCAGCAGCTTCAGTAAAATTGTCCACGAGCAGTACTTC
CASSFSKIVHEQYF
>TRBD1|.|TRBV7-9|TRBJ1-1
TGTGCCAGCAGCAGTCCCGGGACAGGTACCACTGAAGCTTTCTTT
CASSSPGTGTTEAFF
>.|.|TRBV5-5|TRBJ2-6
TGTGCCAGCAGCTTCTACAGGGAAGCTGGGGCCAACGTCCTGACTTTC
CASSFYREAGANVLTF
>.|.|TRBV30|TRBJ2-3
TGTGCCTGGAGTGTTAGCCCAGATACGCAGTATTTT
CAWSVSPDTQYF
>.|.|TRBV9|TRBJ2-7
TGTGCCAGCAGCGTAGATCTAGCGCCATACTCCTACGAGCAGTACTTC
CASSVDLAPYSYEQYF
>.|once|TRBV15|TRBJ2-6
TGTGCCACCAGCAGAGATCTCTGGCGGGCTTTATCTGGGGCCAACGTCCTGACTTTC
CATSRDLWRALSGANVLTF
>.|.|TRBV19|TRBJ1-3
TGTGCCAGTAGTATAGCCCCGACAACCTCTGGAAACACCATATATTTT
CASSIAPTTSGNTIYF
>TRBD1|.|TRBV5-6|TRBJ1-2
TGTGCCAGCAGCTCCAGACAGGGCGCTAGGAACTATGGCTACACCTTC
CASSSRQGARNYGYTF
>.|.|TRBV4-3|TRBJ2-1
TGCGCCAGCAGCCAAGAAGGAAGGGGGAGCAATGAGCAGTTCTTC
CASSQEGRGSNEQFF
>.|.|TRBV11-3|TRBJ2-7
TGTGCCAGCAGCGAGTTCTCCGGGGAGCAGTACTTC
CASSEFSGEQYF
>.|.|TRBV7-2|TRBJ1-1
TGTGCCAGCAGCTTAGGGGGACTGCGGAACACTGAAGCTTTCTTT
CASSLGGLRNTEAFF
>TRBD2|.|TRBV29-1|TRBJ2-3
TGCAGCGGTTTAGGGAACTTTCACCCAGCGGGGGGTCCAGATACGCAGTATTTT
CSGLGNFHPAGGPDTQYF
>TRBD2|.|TRBV5-6|TRBJ2-7
TGTGCCAGCAGCTTCGGGAGGATATACGACGAGCAGTACTTC
CASSFGRIYDEQYF
>TRBD1|.|TRBV28|TRBJ2-5
TGTGCCAGCAGTCCAGCCAGGGGGCGCGAAGAGACCCAGTACTTC
CASSPARGREETQYF
>TRBD1|few|TRBV10-3|TRBJ2-1
TGTGCCATCAGTGACCAGACAGGGGTTGGCAATGAGCAGTTCTTC
CAISDQTGVGNEQFF
>.|.|TRBV7-9|TRBJ1-4
TGTGCCAGCAGCTTGCGGGAATGGCAAACTAATGAAAAACTGTTTTTT
CASSLREWQTNEKLFF
>TRBD1|.|TRBV11-1|TRBJ1-5
TGTGCCAGCAGCATCACAGGGGATCAGCCCCAGCATTTT
CASSITGDQPQHF
>.|few|TRBV12-1|TRBJ2-3
TGTGCCAGCAGCTTCCCTAGCGGGAGGCCCCATACGCAGTATTTT
CASSFPSGRPHTQYF
>TRBD1|.|TRBV4-3|TRBJ2-7
TGCGCCAGCAGCCATTTGGGACAGGGGAGCGGCGAGCAGTACTTC
CASSHLGQGSGEQYF
>.|.|TRBV9|TRBJ1-5
TGTGCCAGCAGCGCGGGGTATAGCAATCAGCCCCAGCATTTT
CASSAGYSNQPQHF
>TRBD1|few|TRBV9|TRBJ1-2
TGTGCCAGCAGCGGCCGGGACAGGAGACTCGGTTCCTATGGCTACACCTTC
CASSGRDRRLGSYGYTF
>.|once|TRBV5-1|TRBJ1-5
TGCGCCAGCAGCTTGGGTACAGTTAGCAATCAGCCCCAGCATTTT
CASSLGTVSNQPQHF
>.|.|TRBV30|TRBJ1-2
TGTGCCTGGAGTGGGGGAGACACCACTAACTATGGCTACACCTTC
CAWSGGDTTNYGYTF
>TRBD2|few|TRBV9|TRBJ2-1
TGTGCCAGCAGCGTGGAACTAGCGGACAATGAGCAGTTCTTC
CASSVELADNEQFF
>TRBD2|.|TRBV7-2|TRBJ2-7
TGTGCCAGCAGCTTAAGGACTAGCGGAGCTTCCTACGAGCAGTACTTC
CASSLRTSGASYEQYF
>.|.|TRBV6-6|TRBJ1-1
TGTGCCAGCAGTTACGATGGAGCGAACACTGAAGCTTTCTTT
CASSYDGANTEAFF
>.|.|TRBV7-9|TRBJ2-7
TGTGCCAGCAGCCAAGGGACAAGAACCTACGAGCAGTACTTC
CASSQGTRTYEQYF
>TRBD2|.|TRBV9|TRBJ2-3
TGTGCCAGCAGCGCCCTTGGGGGGGGGACAGATACGCAGTATTTT
CASSALGGGTDTQYF
>.|.|TRBV21-1|TRBJ2-1
TGTGCCAGCAGCAAGAATAGCCCGGGGAATGAGCAGTTCTTC
CASSKNSPGNEQFF
>TRBD1|.|TRBV11-2|TRBJ1-1
TGTGCCAGCGAGAGACAGGGGTTGGGTGAAGCTTTCTTT
CASERQGLGEAFF
>TRBD1|.|TRBV11-3|TRBJ2-5
TGTGCCAGCAGCAAACAGGGGGCTCGGGGAGAGACCCAGTACTTC
CASSKQGARGETQYF